The 17 T cell receptor beta chains given below trace back to one sample, sequenced in a study of early T cells in non-severe SARS-CoV-2 infection. TCRdb ran MiXCR on the 5' RACE reads and lists one entry per CDR3 protein. This table has tens of thousands of distinct CDR3 sequences, 9% to 15% appearing once. The starting material was whole blood, obtained at baseline. All receptors derive from an adult who was a healthcare worker with PCR-confirmed SARS-CoV-2 infection or an uninfected control (not recorded which). The donor label of this sample is uncertain.

The CDR3 reads CASTPGLTRVDTEAFF. As DNA, the CDR3 is TGCGCCAGCACCCCGGGACTCACGCGGGTGGACACTGAAGCTTTCTTT. V gene TRBV5-1 combines with J gene TRBJ1-1; maybe TRBD1 (5 bases). Germline assignment: CDR1 SGHRS and CDR2 YFSETQ. The CDR3 covers 16 residues. Trimming removed 6 bases from V and 3 bases from J, with 21 bases in between.

This clonotype was seen ten or more times. The V and J genes are TRBV7-9 and TRBJ2-5; D perhaps matches TRBD1 (5 bases). The CDR3 has 11 amino acids. The V gene lost 5 bases and the J gene lost 6 bases, with 7 bases spanning the gap. Germline V gives CDR1 SEHNR, CDR2 FQNEAQ (reference sequence). CDR3 bases: TGTGCCAGCAGCGGGGCGAAGACCCAGTACTTC. Encoded protein: CASSGAKTQYF.

In this sample, this clonotype turned up a few times. The chain uses TRBV10-3 and TRBJ2-5; no definite D call. This CDR3 contains 13 residues. Trimming removed 0 bases at V and 2 bases at J, with 4 bases between. Germline CDR1 is ENHRY and CDR2 is SYGVKD. CDR3 protein: CAISESHQETQYF. The CDR3 region has the DNA TGTGCCATCAGTGAGTCCCATCAAGAGACCCAGTACTTC.

At least ten counts were recorded for this clonotype. V is TRBV3-1 and J is TRBJ2-7; 7 bases align to TRBD2. Germline V gene sequence: CDR1 LGHDT, CDR2 YNNKEL (reference sequence). This CDR3 contains 14 residues. V lost 3 bases to trimming and J lost 7 bases; unmatched junction nucleotides: 9. In DNA form, the CDR3 reads TGTGCCAGCAGCCAGGGGGAGGGACTTGGGGAGCAGTACTTC. The encoded protein is CASSQGEGLGEQYF.

This clonotype was picked up a small number of times. The rearrangement joins TRBV7-3 to TRBJ2-3; TRBD1 aligns across 7 bases. Looked up from germline, CDR1 is SGHTA and CDR2 is FQGTGA. This CDR3 spans 14 amino acids. Trimming took 2 bases from V and 10 from J; bases not matched to a gene: 9. The DNA of the CDR3 is TGTGCCAGCAGCTTACTGAAACAGGGGCAGGCGCAGTATTTT. This encodes CASSLLKQGQAQYF.

The sample holds many counts of this clonotype. The chain has TRBV12-3 or TRBV12-4 and TRBJ2-1; a possible D gene is TRBD2 (6 bases). The CDR3 spans 12 residues. With 5 bases removed from V and 10 bases from J, the gap between germline ends came to 12 bases. For the CDR3, the DNA is TGTGCCAGCAGTCCCGGGACTTCCGAGCAGTTCTTC. Translation gives CASSPGTSEQFF.

This clonotype was picked up many times. The chain recombines TRBV27 with TRBJ2-7; 7 bases line up with TRBD1. V dropped 5 bases and J dropped 2; count of bases not matched to a gene: 6. This CDR3 is 14 amino acids long. Germline CDR1 MNHEY, CDR2 SMNVEV (reference sequence). The CDR3 bases are TGTGCCAGCAGTACACAGGGGATTGCCTACGAGCAGTACTTC. It specifies CASSTQGIAYEQYF.

CDR3 sequence reads: CASSLRGGSSYNEQFF. CDR3 nucleotides: TGCGCCAGCAGCCTGAGGGGGGGAAGTTCCTACAATGAGCAGTTCTTC. The chain links TRBV5-1 to TRBJ2-1; tentative D call: TRBD2 (7 bases). Germline CDR1 SGHRS, CDR2 YFSETQ. V lost 4 bases and J lost 1, with 15 bases in between. CDR3 length: 16 residues.

The V call is TRBV7-2, the J call TRBJ2-7; D is possibly TRBD1 (6 bases). Looked up from germline, CDR1 is SGHTA and CDR2 is FQGNSA. The V end lost 5 bases, the J end lost 1 base, and 15 bases lay between the germline ends. The CDR3 covers 15 residues. As DNA, the CDR3 is TGTGCCAGCAGCCCGTCTAGGACAGAGTCCTACGAGCAGTACTTC. It encodes CASSPSRTESYEQYF. The full variable domain, rest sourced from reference TRBV7-2 and TRBJ2-7, is GAGVSQSPSNKVTEKGKDVELRCDPISGHTALYWYRQSLGQGLEFLIYFQGNSAPDKSGLPSDRFSAERTGGSVSTLTIQRTQQEDSAVYLCASSPSRTESYEQYFGPGTRLTVT.

This clonotype was detected ten times or more. The V call is TRBV4-2, the J call TRBJ2-2; D is uncertain. Germline V gene sequence: CDR1 LGHNA, CDR2 YNFKEQ. V was pared by 1 base and J by 3 bases, with 15 bases between. CDR3 length equals 17 residues. The CDR3 reads CASSQVNTLPYTGELFF. DNA of the CDR3: TGTGCCAGCAGCCAAGTAAACACACTACCTTACACCGGGGAGCTGTTTTTT.

This clonotype showed up just a few times. CDR3 nucleotide sequence: TGTGCCAGCAGTTACTCGTTTCCTGGGGAGCTGTTTTTT. This translates into CASSYSFPGELFF. The rearrangement links TRBV6-2 or TRBV6-3 to TRBJ2-2; D call uncertain. Trimming removed 0 bases at V and 8 bases at J, with 7 bases between. Per germline, CDR1 MNHEY and CDR2 SVGEGT. This CDR3 contains 13 residues.

The chain employs TRBV3-1 and TRBJ2-1, with D tentatively TRBD1 or TRBD2 (5 bases each). Trimming stripped 4 bases from V and 3 bases from J, with 16 bases between. CDR1 is LGHDT and CDR2 is YNNKEL in the germline V gene (reference sequence). The CDR3 has 16 amino acids. The CDR3 sequence is CASSRNWDVVYNEQFF. In nucleotides, the CDR3 is TGTGCCAGCAGCCGAAATTGGGACGTAGTCTACAATGAGCAGTTCTTC.

In this sample, this clonotype turned up a few times. The chain couples TRBV6-6 to TRBJ2-7; TRBD1 agrees at 11 bases. The CDR3 loop spans 13 amino acids. V lost 8 bases and J lost 7; bases outside the gene matches: 7. Germline values: CDR1 MNHNY, CDR2 SVGAGI (reference sequence). As DNA, the CDR3 is TGTGCCAGCCATGGACAGGGGGCGCGGGAGCAGTACTTC. It encodes CASHGQGAREQYF.

The chain is built from TRBV15 and TRBJ2-7; 7 bases align to TRBD2. The CDR3 has 14 amino acids. Unmatched junction bases numbered 7, after V lost 3 bases and J lost 5 bases. CDR1 and CDR2 (germline): LNHNV, YYDKDF (reference sequence). This chain's CDR3 is CATSRGGSAHEQYF. For the CDR3, the DNA is TGTGCCACCAGCAGGGGAGGGAGCGCCCACGAGCAGTACTTC.

The chain joins TRBV9 to TRBJ1-2; no clear D gene. In germline, CDR1 is SGDLS, CDR2 YYNGEE. V dropped 1 base and J dropped 2 bases, with 6 bases sitting between them. The CDR3 totals 13 residues. DNA of the CDR3: TGTGCCAGCAGCGTAAGGCTGAACTATGGCTACACCTTC. Protein: CASSVRLNYGYTF.

This clonotype has a count of ten or more. The chain links TRBV7-3 to TRBJ2-3, with TRBD2 matching 11 bases. Trimming at V came to 5 bases and at J to 12 bases, leaving 7 bases not matched to a gene. The germline CDR1 and CDR2 sequences are SGHTA and FQGTGA. The CDR3 extends over 13 amino acids. CDR3 protein: CASSAQTSGSQYF. The CDR3 bases are TGTGCCAGCAGCGCGCAAACTAGCGGGAGCCAGTATTTT.

This clonotype was seen a handful of times. This chain connects TRBV12-3 or TRBV12-4 to TRBJ1-5, with 7 nucleotides matching TRBD1. With V trimmed by 8 bases and J by 0 bases, 7 bases remained unmatched. The CDR3 has 15 residues. The CDR3 region has the DNA TGTGCCAGCGGAACGACAGGGTATAGCAATCAGCCCCAGCATTTT. Protein sequence: CASGTTGYSNQPQHF.